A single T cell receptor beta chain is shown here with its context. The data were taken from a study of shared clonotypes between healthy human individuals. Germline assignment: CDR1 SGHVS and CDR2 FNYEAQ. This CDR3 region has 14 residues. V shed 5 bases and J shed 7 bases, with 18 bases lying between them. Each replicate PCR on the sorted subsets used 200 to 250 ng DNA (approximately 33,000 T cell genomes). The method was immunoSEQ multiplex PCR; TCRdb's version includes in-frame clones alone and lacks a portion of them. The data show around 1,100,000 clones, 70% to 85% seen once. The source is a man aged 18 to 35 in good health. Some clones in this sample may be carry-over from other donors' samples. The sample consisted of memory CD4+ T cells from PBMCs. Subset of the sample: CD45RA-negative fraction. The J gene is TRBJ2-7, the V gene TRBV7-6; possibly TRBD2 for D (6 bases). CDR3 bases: TGTGCCAGCAGCCCCGGGACTTTAGACGTAGAGCAGTACTTC. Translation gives CASSPGTLDVEQYF.